The following is a TCR beta chain sequence with its context. Germline V gene data show CDR1 as SNHLY and CDR2 as FYNNEI. Trimming cost V 1 base and J 7 bases; bases outside gene matches: 3. CDR3 size: 14 residues. The data stem from a study of T cell changes during pregnancy in multiple sclerosis. Profiling relied on immunoSEQ multiplex PCR, and the TCRdb table lists in-frame clones only, not all of them. Of about 79,000 clones in the sample, just over 90% are singletons; the top ten hold around 0.75%. The sequence was obtained from a female donor in good health, enrolled as a control in a pregnancy study. The genes are TRBV2 and TRBJ1-5; TRBD1 agrees at 8 bases. Here the sequenced sample was peripheral blood, taken in the second trimester of pregnancy. This chain's CDR3 is CASSEVDRAQPQHF. The CDR3 DNA reads as TGTGCCAGCAGTGAAGTGGACAGGGCGCAGCCCCAGCATTTT.